The source of this TCR beta chain is a study of T cells in Graves' hyperthyroidism and ophthalmopathy. Study information: Pretreatment peripheral blood was obtained at initial diagnosis.

A word on this clonotype: The antigen is unknown.

Broader study findings: Peripheral blood also featured most of the thyroid clonotypes expanded above 0.001.

Participants, patients aged 18 to 65, had newly diagnosed hyperthyroidism with a duration under 2 months. Amplification of TCR beta CDR3 regions used RNA as the template. The primer set for the first-round RT-PCR of the TCR CDR3 was HTBI. Using its own MiXCR run on the multiplex PCR reads, TCRdb lists one record per CDR3 protein. Among about 380,000 distinct CDR3 sequences listed, around an eighth were seen once. V was pared by 3 bases and J by 0 bases, with 1 base of the junction left unmatched. Germline CDR1 LGHNA, CDR2 YNFKEQ. This CDR3 has 15 residues. The sequenced sample consisted of blood. This chain joins TRBV4-2 and TRBJ1-2; 10 bases match TRBD1. The clonotype was recovered from a man younger than 45 with Graves' hyperthyroidism that later progressed to Graves' ophthalmopathy. CDR3 coding DNA: TGTGCCAGCAGCCAGGGGACAGGGGCTAACTATGGCTACACCTTC. This gives the protein CASSQGTGANYGYTF.